The clone carrying this T cell receptor beta chain came up a few times. What it recognizes is unknown. Using unique molecular identifiers, the investigators prepared the TCRbeta library. MiXCR was run by TCRdb on the PCR reads, yielding one entry per CDR3 protein. Of approximately 1,000,000 distinct CDR3 sequences listed, around 30% were seen once; the top ten hold approximately 30%. The sample is drawn from a study of T-cell reconstitution after alpha-beta-depleted transplantation in children. Findings and limits, study-wide: In patients about two months after transplant, alpha-beta T cells reportedly arose from several hundred expanded graft clones. The high TCRbeta diversity at day 60 in some patients came from surviving recipient T cells and thymic progenitors. T-cell counts and diversity were attributed mostly to newly produced T cells one year after transplant.

The germline gives CDR1 MGHRA, CDR2 YSYEKL. The CDR3 contains 19 residues. V shed 0 bases and J 5 bases; nucleotides not matched to a gene: 9. The receptor's source is a boy less than two years old who had a stem cell transplant for SCID, so the T cells may come from the graft donor. Here the sequenced sample was PBMCs, mostly from graft donor cells, taken 360 days after TCRalphabeta/CD19-depleted stem cell transplant. The chain has TRBV4-1 and TRBJ2-1, with 14 positions matching TRBD2. CDR3 sequence: CASSQDMTSGGALDNEQFF. CDR3 nucleotides: TGCGCCAGCAGCCAAGATATGACTAGCGGGGGGGCCTTAGACAATGAGCAGTTCTTC.